This T cell receptor (beta chain) was identified in a study of blood T cell repertoires in COVID-19. The method was immunoSEQ multiplex PCR; TCRdb's version includes in-frame clones alone and lacks a portion of them. This table holds more than 150,000 clones, roughly four fifths found once. The trim removed 4 bases at V and 2 bases at J, leaving 2 bases unmatched. Germline CDR1 is SGHVS and CDR2 is FQNEAQ. The CDR3 sequence is 14 residues long. This clone was detected a few times. Sequences were obtained from PBMCs or T cells enriched from blood (not recorded which). The receptor comes from a man aged 35 to 55 who had recovered from COVID-19. The J gene is TRBJ2-7, the V gene TRBV7-8; 10 bases match TRBD1. This CDR3 reads CASSWTGGAYEQYF. CDR3 coding DNA: TGTGCCAGCAGCTGGACAGGGGGTGCCTACGAGCAGTACTTC.